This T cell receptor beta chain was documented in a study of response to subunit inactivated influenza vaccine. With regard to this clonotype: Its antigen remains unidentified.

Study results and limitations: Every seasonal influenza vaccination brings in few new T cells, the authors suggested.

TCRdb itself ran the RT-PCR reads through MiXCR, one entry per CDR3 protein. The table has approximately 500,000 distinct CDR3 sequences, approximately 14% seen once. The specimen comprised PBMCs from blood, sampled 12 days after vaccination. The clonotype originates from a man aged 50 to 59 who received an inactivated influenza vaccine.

CDR3 sequence reads: CASSGGVNEKLFF. The CDR3 DNA reads as TGTGCCAGCAGTGGCGGGGTTAATGAAAAACTGTTTTTT. This chain uses TRBV25-1 with TRBJ1-4; D is ambiguous. Trimming pared 4 bases from V and 4 bases from J, leaving 7 bases between. The CDR3 length is 13 residues. Germline loops: CDR1 MGHDK, CDR2 SYGVNS.